The TCR beta chain described here comes from a study of T cell responses to AZD1222 COVID-19 vaccine. General study findings and limits: At 160-218 and 743-854, vaccine-associated CD4 TCRs were dominant, and they spanned spike.

J was trimmed by 4 bases and V by 4 bases; bases with no gene match: 8. CDR1 is GTSNPN, CDR2 SVGIG, per germline (reference sequence). The CDR3 consists of 15 residues. Worth noting for this clone: What it binds is unknown.

TCRdb's copy holds only in-frame clones and misses some; the assay was immunoSEQ multiplex PCR. The sample carries about 120,000 clones, 80% to 90% recorded once. Source: peripheral blood, taken on day 0 of AZD1222 vaccination. The gene calls are TRBV30 and TRBJ1-3; the match to TRBD1 covers 9 bases. The TCR originated in an adult in good health. The CDR3 nucleotides are TGTGCCTGGATACCCCGGGACAGGGCGGGAAACACCATATATTTT. Translation gives CAWIPRDRAGNTIYF.